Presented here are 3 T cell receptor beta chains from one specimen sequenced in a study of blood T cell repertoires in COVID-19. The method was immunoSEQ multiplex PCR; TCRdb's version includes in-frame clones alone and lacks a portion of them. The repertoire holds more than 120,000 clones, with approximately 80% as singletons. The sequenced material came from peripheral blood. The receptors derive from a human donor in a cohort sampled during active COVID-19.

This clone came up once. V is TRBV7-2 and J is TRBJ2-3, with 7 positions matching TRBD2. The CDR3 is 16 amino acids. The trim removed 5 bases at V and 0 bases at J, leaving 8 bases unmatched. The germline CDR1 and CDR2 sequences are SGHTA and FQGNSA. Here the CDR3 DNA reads TGTGCCAGCAGCCTTCTTGGGAGGGCTAGCACAGATACGCAGTATTTT. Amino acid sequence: CASSLLGRASTDTQYF.

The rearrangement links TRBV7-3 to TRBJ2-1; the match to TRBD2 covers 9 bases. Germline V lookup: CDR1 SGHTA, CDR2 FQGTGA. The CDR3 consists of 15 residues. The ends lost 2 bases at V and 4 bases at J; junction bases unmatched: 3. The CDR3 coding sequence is TGTGCCAGCAGCTTAGGCGGGAGGGTGTACAATGAGCAGTTCTTC. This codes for CASSLGGRVYNEQFF.

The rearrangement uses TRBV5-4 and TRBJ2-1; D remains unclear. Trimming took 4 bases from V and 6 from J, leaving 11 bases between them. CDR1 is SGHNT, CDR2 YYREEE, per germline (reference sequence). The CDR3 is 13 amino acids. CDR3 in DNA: TGTGCCAGCAGCCCGACTGTCGGCAATGAGCAGTTCTTC. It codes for CASSPTVGNEQFF.